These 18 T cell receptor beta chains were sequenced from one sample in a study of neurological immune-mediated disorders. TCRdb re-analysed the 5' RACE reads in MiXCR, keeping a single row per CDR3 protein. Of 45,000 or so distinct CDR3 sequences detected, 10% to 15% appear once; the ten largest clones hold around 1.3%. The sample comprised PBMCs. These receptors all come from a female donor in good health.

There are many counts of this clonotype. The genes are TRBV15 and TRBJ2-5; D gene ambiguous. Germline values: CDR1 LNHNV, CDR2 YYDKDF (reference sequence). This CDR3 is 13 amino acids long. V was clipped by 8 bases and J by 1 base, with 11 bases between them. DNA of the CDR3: TGTGCCACCTCTAACGGTCTCCAAGAGACCCAGTACTTC. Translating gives CATSNGLQETQYF.

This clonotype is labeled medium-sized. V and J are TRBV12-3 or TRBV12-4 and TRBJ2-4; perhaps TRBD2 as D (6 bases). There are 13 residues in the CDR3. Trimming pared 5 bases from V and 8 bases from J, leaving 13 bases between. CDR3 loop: CASSRELKDIQYF. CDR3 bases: TGTGCCAGCAGTCGGGAGTTGAAAGACATTCAGTACTTC.

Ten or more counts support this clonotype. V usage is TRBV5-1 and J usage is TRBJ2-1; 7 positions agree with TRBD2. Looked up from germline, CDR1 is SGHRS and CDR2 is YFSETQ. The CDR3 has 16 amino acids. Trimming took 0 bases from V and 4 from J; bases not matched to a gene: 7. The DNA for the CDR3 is TGCGCCAGCAGCTTGGACCCGACTAGCCCTTACAATGAGCAGTTCTTC. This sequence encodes CASSLDPTSPYNEQFF.

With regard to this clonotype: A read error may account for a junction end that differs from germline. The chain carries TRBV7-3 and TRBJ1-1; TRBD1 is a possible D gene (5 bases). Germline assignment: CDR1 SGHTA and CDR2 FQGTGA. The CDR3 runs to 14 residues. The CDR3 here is CTSSSAGVDTEAFF. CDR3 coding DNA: TGTACCAGCAGCAGCGCGGGGGTGGACACTGAAGCTTTCTTT.

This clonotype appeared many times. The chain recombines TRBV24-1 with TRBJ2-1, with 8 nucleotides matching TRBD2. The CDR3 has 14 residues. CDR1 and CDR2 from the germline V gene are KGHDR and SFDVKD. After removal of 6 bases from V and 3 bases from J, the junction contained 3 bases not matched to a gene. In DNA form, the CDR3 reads TGTGCCACCAGTAGCGGGGGCCGCTACAATGAGCAGTTCTTC. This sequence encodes CATSSGGRYNEQFF.

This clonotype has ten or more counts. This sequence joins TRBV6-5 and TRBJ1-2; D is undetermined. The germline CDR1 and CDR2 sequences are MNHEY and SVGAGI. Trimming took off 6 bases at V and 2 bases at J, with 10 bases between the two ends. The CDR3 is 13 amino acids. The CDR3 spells CASRIDGNYGYTF. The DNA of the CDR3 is TGTGCCAGCAGAATCGACGGCAACTATGGCTACACCTTC.

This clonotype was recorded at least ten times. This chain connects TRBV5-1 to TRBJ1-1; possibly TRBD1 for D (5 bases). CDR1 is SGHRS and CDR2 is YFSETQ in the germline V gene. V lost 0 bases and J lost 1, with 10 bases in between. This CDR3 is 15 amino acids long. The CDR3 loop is CASSLGQSQNTEAFF. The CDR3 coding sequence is TGCGCCAGCAGCTTGGGACAGAGCCAGAACACTGAAGCTTTCTTT.

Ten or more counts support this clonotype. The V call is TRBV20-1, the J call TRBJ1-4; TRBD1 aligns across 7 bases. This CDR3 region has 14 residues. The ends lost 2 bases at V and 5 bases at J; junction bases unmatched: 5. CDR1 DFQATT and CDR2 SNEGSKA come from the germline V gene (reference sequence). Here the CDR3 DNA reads TGCAGTGCTAGACGACCGACAGGGAATGAAAAACTGTTTTTT. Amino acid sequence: CSARRPTGNEKLFF.

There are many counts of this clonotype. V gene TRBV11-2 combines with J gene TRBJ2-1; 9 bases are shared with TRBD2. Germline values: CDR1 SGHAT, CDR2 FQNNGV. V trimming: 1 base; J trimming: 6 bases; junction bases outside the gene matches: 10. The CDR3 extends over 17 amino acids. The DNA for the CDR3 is TGTGCCAGCAGCTTAGGGGTACTAGCGGGTGGGGTCAATGAGCAGTTCTTC. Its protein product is CASSLGVLAGGVNEQFF.

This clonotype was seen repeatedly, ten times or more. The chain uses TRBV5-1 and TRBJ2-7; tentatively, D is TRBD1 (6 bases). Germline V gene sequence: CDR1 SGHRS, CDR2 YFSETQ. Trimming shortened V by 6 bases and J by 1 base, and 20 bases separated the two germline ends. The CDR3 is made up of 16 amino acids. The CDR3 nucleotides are TGCGCCAGCACCCAGGTGGCGGACAGTGTGTCCTACGAGCAGTACTTC. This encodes CASTQVADSVSYEQYF.

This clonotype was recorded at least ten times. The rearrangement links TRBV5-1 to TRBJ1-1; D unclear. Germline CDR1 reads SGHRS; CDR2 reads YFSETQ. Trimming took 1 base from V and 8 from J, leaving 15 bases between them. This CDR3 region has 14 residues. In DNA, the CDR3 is TGCGCCAGCAGCTTGCCCACAGATTGGGGAGAAGCTTTCTTT. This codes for CASSLPTDWGEAFF.

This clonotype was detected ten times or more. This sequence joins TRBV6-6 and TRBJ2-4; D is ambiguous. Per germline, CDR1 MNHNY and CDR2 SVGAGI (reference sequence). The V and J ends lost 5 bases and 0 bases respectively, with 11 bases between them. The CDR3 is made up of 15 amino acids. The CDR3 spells CASSDQPLAKNIQYF. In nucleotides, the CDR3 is TGTGCCAGCAGTGATCAGCCACTAGCCAAAAACATTCAGTACTTC.

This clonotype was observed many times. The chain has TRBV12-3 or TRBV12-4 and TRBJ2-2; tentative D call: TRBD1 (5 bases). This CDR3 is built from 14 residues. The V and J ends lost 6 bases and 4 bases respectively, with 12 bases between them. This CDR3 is CASSNQGRTGELFF. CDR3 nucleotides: TGTGCCAGCAGCAACCAGGGTCGCACCGGGGAGCTGTTTTTT.

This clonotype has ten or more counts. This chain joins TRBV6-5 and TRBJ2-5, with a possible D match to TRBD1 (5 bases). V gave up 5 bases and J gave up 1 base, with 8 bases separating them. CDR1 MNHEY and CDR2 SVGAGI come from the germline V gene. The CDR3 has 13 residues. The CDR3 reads CASSRQLQETQYF. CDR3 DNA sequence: TGTGCCAGCAGTCGACAGCTCCAAGAGACCCAGTACTTC.

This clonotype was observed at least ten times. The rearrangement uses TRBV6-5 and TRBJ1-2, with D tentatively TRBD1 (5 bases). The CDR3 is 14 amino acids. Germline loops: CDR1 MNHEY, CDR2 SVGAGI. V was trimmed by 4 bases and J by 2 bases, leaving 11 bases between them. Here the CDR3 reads CASSFQGANYGYTF. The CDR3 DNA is TGTGCCAGCAGTTTCCAGGGAGCGAACTATGGCTACACCTTC.

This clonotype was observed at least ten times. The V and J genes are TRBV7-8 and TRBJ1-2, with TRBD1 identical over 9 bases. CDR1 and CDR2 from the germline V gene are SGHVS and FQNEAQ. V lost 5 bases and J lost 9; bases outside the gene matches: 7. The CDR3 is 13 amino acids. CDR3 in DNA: TGTGCCAGCAGCCCCCGGGACAGGGATCGCTACACCTTC. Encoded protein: CASSPRDRDRYTF.

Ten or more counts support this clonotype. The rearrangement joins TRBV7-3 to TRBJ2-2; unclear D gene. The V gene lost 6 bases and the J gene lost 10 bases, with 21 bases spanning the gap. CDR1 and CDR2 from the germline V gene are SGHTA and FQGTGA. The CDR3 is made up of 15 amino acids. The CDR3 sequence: CASRKDHSKHMELFF. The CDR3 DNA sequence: TGTGCCAGCAGAAAGGACCACTCAAAACATATGGAGCTGTTTTTT.

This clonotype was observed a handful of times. The CDR3 is CSARTSQVPDMNTEAFF. DNA for the CDR3: TGCAGTGCTCGAACCTCCCAGGTCCCTGACATGAACACTGAAGCTTTCTTT. The V call is TRBV20-1, the J call TRBJ1-1; no definite D call. This CDR3 has 17 amino acids. Germline CDR1 reads DFQATT; CDR2 reads SNEGSKA (reference sequence). V lost 5 bases, J lost 0 bases, and 22 bases lay in between.